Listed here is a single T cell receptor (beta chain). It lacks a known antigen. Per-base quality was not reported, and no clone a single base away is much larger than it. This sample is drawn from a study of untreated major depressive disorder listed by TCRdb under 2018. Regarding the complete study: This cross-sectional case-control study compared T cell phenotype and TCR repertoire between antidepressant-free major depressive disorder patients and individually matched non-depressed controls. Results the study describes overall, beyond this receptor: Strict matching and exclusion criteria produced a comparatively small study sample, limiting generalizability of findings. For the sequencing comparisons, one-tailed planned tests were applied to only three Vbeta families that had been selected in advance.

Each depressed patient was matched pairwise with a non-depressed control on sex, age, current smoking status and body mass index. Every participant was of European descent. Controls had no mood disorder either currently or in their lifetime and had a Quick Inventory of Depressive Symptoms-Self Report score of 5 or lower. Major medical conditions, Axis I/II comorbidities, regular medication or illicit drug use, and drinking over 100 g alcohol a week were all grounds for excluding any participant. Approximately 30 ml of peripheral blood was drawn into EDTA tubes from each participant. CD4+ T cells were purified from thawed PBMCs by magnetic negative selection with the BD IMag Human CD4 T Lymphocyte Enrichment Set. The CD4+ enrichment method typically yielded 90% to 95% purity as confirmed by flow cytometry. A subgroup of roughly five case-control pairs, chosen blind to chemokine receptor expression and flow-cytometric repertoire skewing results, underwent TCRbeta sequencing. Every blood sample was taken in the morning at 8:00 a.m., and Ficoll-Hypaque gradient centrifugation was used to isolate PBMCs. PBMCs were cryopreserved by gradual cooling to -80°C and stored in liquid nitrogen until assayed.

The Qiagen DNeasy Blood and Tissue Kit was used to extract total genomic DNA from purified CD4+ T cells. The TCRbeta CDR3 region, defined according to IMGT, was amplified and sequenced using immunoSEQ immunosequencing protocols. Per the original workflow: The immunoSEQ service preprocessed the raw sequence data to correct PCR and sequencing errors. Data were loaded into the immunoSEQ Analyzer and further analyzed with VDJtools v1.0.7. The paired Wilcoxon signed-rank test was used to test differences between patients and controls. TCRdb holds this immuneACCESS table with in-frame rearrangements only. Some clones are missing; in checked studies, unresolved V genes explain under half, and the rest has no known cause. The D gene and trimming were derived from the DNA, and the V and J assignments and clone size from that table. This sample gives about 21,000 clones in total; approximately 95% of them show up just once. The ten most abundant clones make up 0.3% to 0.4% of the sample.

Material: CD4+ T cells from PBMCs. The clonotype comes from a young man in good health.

The sequenced DNA is TGTGCCAGCAGCCCGCTCGGGGGCCTCGGATCCACAGATACGCAGTATTTT. Translated, it gives CASSPLGGLGSTDTQYF. The V and J segments used are TRBV9 and TRBJ2-3; the D segment might be TRBD1 or TRBD2, since each matches 6 bases. From the cysteine up to the phenylalanine, the CDR3 has a length of 17 residues. Of all the DNA, just the CDR3 is kept, 51 bases in frame from base 1. V is cut by 4 bases and J by 2 bases, and the space between the germline ends is 20 bases. CDR1 and CDR2, per the germline V gene, are SGDLS and YYNGEE.